The T cell receptor beta chain under discussion was sequenced for a study of T cell responses to AZD1222 COVID-19 vaccine. Overall study findings and caveats: The sample set comprised mostly white British donors with more females, and clonal diversity was possibly underestimated.

Germline CDR1 reads KGHDR; CDR2 reads SFDVKD. CDR3 length equals 16 residues. V shed 3 bases and J 2 bases; nucleotides not matched to a gene: 6. TCRdb keeps only in-frame clones here, not all; method: immunoSEQ multiplex PCR. The sample lists about 83,000 clones; about 83% were seen once. As for this clone: Its antigen is not identified.

Sequenced material: peripheral blood, taken on day 0 of AZD1222 vaccination. The V call is TRBV24-1, the J call TRBJ2-5; 9 bases agree with TRBD2. This clonotype originated in an adult in good health. DNA of the CDR3: TGTGCCACCAGTGATGTAGCGGGAGTACCACAAGAGACCCAGTACTTC. Translation: CATSDVAGVPQETQYF.